This T cell receptor beta chain was profiled in a study of early T cells in non-severe SARS-CoV-2 infection. For the study at large: Chains stayed unpaired after sequencing of bulk RNA from unsorted whole blood.

To note about this clonotype: The target antigen is unknown.

Attachment of unique molecular identifiers was made to individual cDNA molecules. TCRdb called the 5' RACE reads again in MiXCR, with one record for every CDR3 protein. Among fewer than 45,000 distinct CDR3 sequences, about 5.6% were seen once, and the ten largest hold 7.6%. This CDR3 region has 17 residues. Trimming removed 6 bases from V and 0 bases from J, with 21 bases in between. CDR1 and CDR2 from the germline V gene are MNHEY and SMNVEV (reference sequence). Study observations and caveats: VDJdb matches were skewed toward anti-spike CD8 T cell responses.

This rearrangement joins TRBV27 to TRBJ2-7; D is perhaps TRBD1 (6 bases). This sequence was found in an adult who was a healthcare worker with PCR-confirmed SARS-CoV-2 infection or an uninfected control (not recorded which). The material sequenced was whole blood. CDR3 protein: CASRVARTDYSSYEQYF. The CDR3 nucleotides are TGTGCCAGCAGAGTAGCGAGGACAGACTATAGCTCCTACGAGCAGTACTTC.